These T cell receptor beta chains were read from a single sample in a study of cytomegalovirus exposure and HLA in healthy donors. The table came from immunoSEQ multiplex PCR; TCRdb's copy has only in-frame clones and leaves some out. The sample shows more than 150,000 clones, more than 75% of them seen only once. The sample was PBMCs. The receptors derive from a woman aged 25 to 39 in good health and CMV-seropositive. The CDR3 runs from the conserved cysteine through the conserved F or W. D genes are given only for firm matches. The size field is filled for only some rows; it gives once, few, many or a size class.

V,size,D,J,CDR3,DNA
TRBV2,once,.,TRBJ1-4,CASIGERNEKLFF,TGTGCCAGCATTGGGGAGCGTAATGAAAAACTGTTTTTT
TRBV5-6,few,TRBD2,TRBJ2-6,CASSRTSGGRSGANVLTF,TGTGCCAGCAGCCGGACTAGCGGGGGTCGCTCTGGGGCCAACGTCCTGACTTTC
TRBV29-1,.,TRBD2,TRBJ2-1,CSVDGLGSYNEQFF,TGCAGCGTGGACGGACTAGGCTCCTACAATGAGCAGTTCTTC
TRBV29-1,.,.,TRBJ1-4,CSGGGDNEKLFF,TGCAGCGGGGGCGGGGACAATGAAAAACTGTTTTTT
TRBV6-5,.,TRBD1,TRBJ1-2,CASSYLGRDSNYGYTF,TGTGCCAGCAGTTACCTCGGGCGGGACAGCAACTATGGCTACACCTTC
TRBV6-1,.,TRBD1,TRBJ1-5,CASSGLTGAGNQPQHF,TGTGCCAGCAGTGGGTTGACAGGGGCAGGCAATCAGCCCCAGCATTTT
TRBV7-9,.,TRBD1,TRBJ2-7,CASSHYKTGFYEQYF,TGTGCCAGCAGCCACTACAAGACAGGGTTCTACGAGCAGTACTTC
TRBV5-1,.,TRBD1,TRBJ1-6,CASSLARDSVNSPLHF,TGCGCCAGCAGCTTGGCTCGGGACAGCGTGAATTCACCCCTCCACTTT
TRBV14,.,.,TRBJ1-4,CASSQTQMNEKLFF,TGTGCCAGCAGCCAAACACAGATGAATGAAAAACTGTTTTTT
TRBV27,.,.,TRBJ1-1,CASSLGNTEAFF,TGTGCCAGCAGTTTGGGCAACACTGAAGCTTTCTTT
TRBV10-3,.,TRBD1,TRBJ2-7,CATTQGRTGDDEQYF,TGTGCCACCACGCAGGGGCGGACAGGGGATGACGAGCAGTACTTC
TRBV7-8,.,.,TRBJ1-4,CASSFTRGGSGEKLFF,TGTGCCAGCAGCTTTACCCGGGGAGGTAGTGGTGAAAAACTGTTTTTT
TRBV9,.,.,TRBJ2-5,CASAGAYQETQYF,TGTGCCAGCGCGGGGGCGTACCAAGAGACCCAGTACTTC
TRBV5-5,.,.,TRBJ1-3,CASSQLGLGLGGNTIYF,TGTGCCAGCAGCCAGCTAGGGCTGGGACTGGGTGGAAACACCATATATTTT
TRBV7-8,.,.,TRBJ2-5,CASSFAGTPQTQYF,TGTGCCAGCAGCTTCGCCGGGACTCCCCAGACCCAGTACTTC
TRBV4-1,few,.,TRBJ2-1,CASSQVDMFSYNEQFF,TGCGCCAGCAGCCAGGTCGACATGTTTTCCTACAATGAGCAGTTCTTC
TRBV6-6,.,TRBD1,TRBJ2-7,CASSSGDSAYEQYF,TGTGCCAGCAGTTCTGGGGACAGTGCTTACGAGCAGTACTTC
TRBV11-3,.,.,TRBJ2-5,CASSFGFQETQYF,TGTGCCAGCAGCTTTGGCTTCCAAGAGACCCAGTACTTC